The clone carrying this TCR beta chain was picked up many times. The antigen is not known. The authors built TCR beta libraries using iRepertoire HTBI primers and Arm-PCR of CDR3 regions. In TCRdb, the multiplex PCR reads were re-called with MiXCR into one record per CDR3 protein. The sample yields almost 450,000 distinct CDR3 sequences, around 17% seen once. The data were taken from a study of regulatory T cells in long-lasting Graves disease. Study overall: Graves' patients (newly diagnosed) had been on antithyroid drugs under 3 months.

Whole-study findings and limits: Relative to new patients (roughly 950), persistent patients exhibited greater sharing of public clonotypes (around 2,700).

Documented time point: newly diagnosed GD, antithyroid drugs for less than 3 months. Isolated PBMC RNA provided the starting material for the TCR library. The CDR3 is made up of 15 amino acids. In germline, CDR1 is KGHSH, CDR2 LQKENI. Trimming stripped 3 bases from V and 0 bases from J, with 12 bases between. This sample was also put to use in a study of T cells in Graves' hyperthyroidism and ophthalmopathy.

This specimen was peripheral blood mononuclear cells (PBMCs), taken at new diagnosis, from a patient treated with antithyroid drugs. V gene TRBV18 combines with J gene TRBJ2-7; D tentatively reads TRBD1 or TRBD2 (5 bases each). The sequence came from a woman aged 25-40 years with Graves disease. CDR3 DNA: TGTGCCAGCTCACCGGGGCGGGTCTACTCCTACGAGCAGTACTTC. Translation: CASSPGRVYSYEQYF.